The 10 T cell receptor beta chains presented below share a single source sample, sequenced in a study of CD8+CD57+ T cells in acquired aplastic anemia listed by TCRdb under 2018. Sequencing relied on an Illumina HiSeq 2000. Genomic DNA was used as template for profiling of TCR beta VDJ combinations and CDR3 sequences. TCRdb trimmed public reads at Q25 via fastp, called clones via MiXCR and kept in-frame beta chains. All rows with the same CDR3 protein become a single entry with the most common DNA and genes. The sample yields more than 150,000 distinct CDR3 sequences; approximately 44% were counted once. The ten most abundant clones make up 2.5% to 4% of the sample. Expansion of CD8+CD57+ cells had been shown by flow cytometry in the patients chosen for sequencing. The sample comprised sorted CD4+, CD8+, or CD8+CD57+ T cells (not recorded which) from PBMCs. The receptors originated from a human donor with aplastic anemia.

This chain links TRBV25-1 with TRBJ1-6; no clear D gene. The CDR3 is made up of 11 amino acids. Germline V gives CDR1 MGHDK, CDR2 SYGVNS. Between the trimmed V and J ends, which lost 6 bases and 7 bases, there was a span of 4 bases. CDR3 nucleotides: TGTGCCAGCAGACTGAATTCACCCCTCCACTTT. Translating gives CASRLNSPLHF.

At least ten counts were recorded for this clonotype. This sequence joins TRBV7-6 and TRBJ2-2; a weak D match, TRBD1 (6 bases). Germline V CDR1 and CDR2: SGHVS, FNYEAQ. This CDR3 is 16 amino acids long. The V end lost 3 bases, the J end lost 7 bases, and 18 bases lay between the germline ends. The chain's CDR3 is CASSFPQGRGVGELFF. As DNA, the CDR3 is TGTGCCAGCAGCTTCCCGCAGGGGAGAGGTGTCGGGGAGCTGTTTTTT.

This clonotype has just a few counts. The genes are TRBV4-3 and TRBJ1-4; D may be TRBD1 (5 bases). This CDR3 contains 16 residues. Germline lookup yields CDR1 LGHNA and CDR2 YSLEER. V lost 1 base and J 7 bases, leaving 16 bases between the germline ends. Here the CDR3 DNA reads TGCGCCAGCAGCCAAGGAAGATATGGGGGAGGTGAAAAACTGTTTTTT. Amino acids: CASSQGRYGGGEKLFF.

The rearrangement joins TRBV11-1 to TRBJ2-1; the D is unclear. V was cut by 0 bases and J by 2 bases, with 8 bases left in between. The germline V gene encodes CDR1 SGHAT and CDR2 FQDESV (reference sequence). This CDR3 is 15 amino acids long. Here the CDR3 DNA reads TGTGCCAGCAGCTTAGCGGTGGGGACCTACAATGAGCAGTTCTTC. It codes for CASSLAVGTYNEQFF.

The V and J genes are TRBV29-1 and TRBJ1-1; D call uncertain. The CDR3 length is 12 residues. Germline V gene lookup returns CDR1 SQVTM and CDR2 ANQGSEA. In DNA, the CDR3 is TGCAGTTTTACTCAGGCCGACACTGAAGCTTTCTTT. Translating gives CSFTQADTEAFF.

This clonotype was seen ten or more times. The genes are TRBV6-1 and TRBJ1-6; D gene ambiguous. Deletions cut 6 bases from V and 9 bases from J, with 15 bases between. Per germline, CDR1 MNHNS and CDR2 SASEGT. The CDR3 extends over 14 amino acids. In nucleotides, the CDR3 is TGTGCCAGCAGCACCGACTTTGAACGTTCACCCCTCCACTTT. This sequence encodes CASSTDFERSPLHF.

The chain joins TRBV4-1 to TRBJ2-7, with D hard to call. V was trimmed by 0 bases and J by 3 bases, leaving 12 bases between them. CDR3 length: 15 residues. Looked up from germline, CDR1 is MGHRA and CDR2 is YSYEKL. The DNA for the CDR3 is TGCGCCAGCAGCCAAGACGGTTTTGGAAACTACGAGCAGTACTTC. It specifies CASSQDGFGNYEQYF.

This clonotype appeared a few times. This chain connects TRBV29-1 to TRBJ1-1, with D maybe TRBD1 (5 bases). There are 12 residues in the CDR3. Germline V gene lookup returns CDR1 SQVTM and CDR2 ANQGSEA. V dropped 4 bases and J dropped 5 bases, with 11 bases sitting between them. CDR3 sequence: CSVGRGETEAFF. CDR3 nucleotide sequence: TGCAGCGTTGGGAGAGGGGAAACTGAAGCTTTCTTT.

J is TRBJ1-2 and V is TRBV19; 8 positions agree with TRBD1. The length of the CDR3 is 15 residues. V was clipped by 4 bases and J by 4 bases; unmatched bases: 8. CDR1 LNHDA and CDR2 SQIVND come from the germline V gene (reference sequence). The CDR3 region has the DNA TGTGCCAGTAGTACCGGACAGGGAAGGAGCTATGGCTACACCTTC. Translating gives CASSTGQGRSYGYTF.

The chain joins TRBV20-1 to TRBJ1-5, with TRBD1 matching over 8 bases. There are 15 residues in the CDR3. Losses at the gene ends were 5 bases for V and 7 bases for J; bases not matched to a gene: 13. Per germline, CDR1 DFQATT and CDR2 SNEGSKA (reference sequence). CDR3 bases: TGCAGTGCTCACCGACAGGGGCCGACGGAACAGCCCCAGCATTTT. Amino acids: CSAHRQGPTEQPQHF.